This TCR beta chain was profiled in a study of post-analysis software for immune sequencing data. Study-level background: Relapsing-remitting, secondary progressive and progressive-relapsing forms made up the multiple sclerosis disease courses.

Researchers reported that TCR beta cDNA libraries carried unique molecular identifiers. The authors obtained roughly 550,000 cDNA molecules from around 1 to 9.1 million T cells. Each CDR3 protein is one row after TCRdb ran MiXCR on the PCR reads. The repertoire consists of about 770,000 distinct CDR3 sequences, with about 43% occurring once and the leading ten covering roughly 4.4%. Study-wide points: Controls showed lower frequencies than patients for several TRBV segments, and TRBV5-6, TRBV5-1 and TRBV20-1 were among these. Analysis by F measure revealed that same-batch samples clustered strongly together.

On this clonotype: Antigen unknown.

Germline V CDR1 and CDR2: DFQATT, SNEGSKA (reference sequence). This CDR3 region has 14 residues. V lost 3 bases, J lost 3 bases, and 14 bases lay in between. The origin of this receptor is a girl aged 10-17 years with multiple sclerosis. What was sequenced was blood. The V gene is TRBV20-1, the J gene TRBJ1-1; no clear D. The CDR3 protein is CSARRPKADTEAFF. For the CDR3, the DNA is TGCAGTGCTAGGCGACCAAAGGCAGACACTGAAGCTTTCTTT.